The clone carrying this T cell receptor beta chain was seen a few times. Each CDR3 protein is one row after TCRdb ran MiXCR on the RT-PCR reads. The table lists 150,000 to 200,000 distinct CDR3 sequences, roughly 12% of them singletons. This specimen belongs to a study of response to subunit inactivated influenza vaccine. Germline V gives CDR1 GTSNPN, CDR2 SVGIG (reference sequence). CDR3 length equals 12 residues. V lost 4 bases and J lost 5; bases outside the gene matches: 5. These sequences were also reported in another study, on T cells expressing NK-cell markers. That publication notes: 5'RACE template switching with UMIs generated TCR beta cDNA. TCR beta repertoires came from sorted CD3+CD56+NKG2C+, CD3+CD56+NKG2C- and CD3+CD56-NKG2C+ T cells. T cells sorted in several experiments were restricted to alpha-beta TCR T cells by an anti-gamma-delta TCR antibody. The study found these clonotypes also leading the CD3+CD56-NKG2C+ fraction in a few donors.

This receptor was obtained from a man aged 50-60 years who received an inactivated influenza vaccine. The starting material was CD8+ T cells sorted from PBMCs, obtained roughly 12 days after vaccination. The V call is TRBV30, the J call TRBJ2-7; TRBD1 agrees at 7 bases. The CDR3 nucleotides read TGTGCCTGGAAACAGGGGATCAACGAGCAGTACTTC. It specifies CAWKQGINEQYF.